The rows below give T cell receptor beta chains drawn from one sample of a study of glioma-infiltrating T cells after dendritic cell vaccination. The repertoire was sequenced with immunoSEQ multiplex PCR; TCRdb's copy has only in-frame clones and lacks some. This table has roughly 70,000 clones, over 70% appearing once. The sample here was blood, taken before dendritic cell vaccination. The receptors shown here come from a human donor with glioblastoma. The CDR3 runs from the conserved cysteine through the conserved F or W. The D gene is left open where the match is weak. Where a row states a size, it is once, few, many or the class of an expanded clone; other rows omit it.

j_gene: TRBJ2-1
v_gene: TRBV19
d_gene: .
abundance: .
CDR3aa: CASNSADSSYNEQFF
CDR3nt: TGTGCCAGTAATTCAGCGGATAGCTCCTACAATGAGCAGTTCTTC

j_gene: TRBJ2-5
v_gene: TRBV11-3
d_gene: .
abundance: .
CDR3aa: CASSLVAGKGQETQYF
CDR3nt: TGTGCCAGCAGCTTAGTGGCAGGGAAGGGTCAAGAGACCCAGTACTTC

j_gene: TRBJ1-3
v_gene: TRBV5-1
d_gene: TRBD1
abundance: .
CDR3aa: CASSLLGTGSGNTIYF
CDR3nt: TGCGCCAGCAGCTTACTCGGGACAGGCTCTGGAAACACCATATATTTT

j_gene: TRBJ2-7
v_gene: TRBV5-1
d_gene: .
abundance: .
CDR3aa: CASSLEPQTGYEQYF
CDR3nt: TGCGCCAGCAGCTTGGAGCCTCAGACAGGCTACGAGCAGTACTTC

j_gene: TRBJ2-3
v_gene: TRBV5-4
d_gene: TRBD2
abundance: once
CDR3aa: CASSLRTSGRASTDTQYF
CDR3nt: TGTGCCAGCAGCTTGAGGACTAGCGGGAGGGCTAGCACAGATACGCAGTATTTT

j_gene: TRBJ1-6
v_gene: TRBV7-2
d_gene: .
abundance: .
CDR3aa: CASSLVRDNSPLHF
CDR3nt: TGTGCCAGCAGCTTAGTGCGGGATAATTCACCCCTCCACTTT

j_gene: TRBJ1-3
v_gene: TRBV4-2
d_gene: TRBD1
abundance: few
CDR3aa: CASSQIKGDRGRAGNTIYF
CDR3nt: TGTGCCAGCAGCCAGATAAAGGGGGACAGGGGGCGCGCTGGAAACACCATATATTTT

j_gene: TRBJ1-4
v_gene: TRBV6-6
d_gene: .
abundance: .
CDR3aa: CASSFRGNEKLFF
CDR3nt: TGTGCCAGCAGCTTTCGGGGGAATGAAAAACTGTTTTTT

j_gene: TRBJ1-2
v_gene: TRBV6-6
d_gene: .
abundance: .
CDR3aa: CASVRGKDYYGYTF
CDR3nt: TGTGCCAGCGTCAGGGGCAAGGATTACTATGGCTACACCTTC

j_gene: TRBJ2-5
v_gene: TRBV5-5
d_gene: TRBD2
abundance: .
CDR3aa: CASSFGGEIEETQYF
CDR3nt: TGTGCCAGCAGCTTCGGGGGGGAAATTGAAGAGACCCAGTACTTC

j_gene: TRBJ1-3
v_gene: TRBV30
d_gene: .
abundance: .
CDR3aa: CAWSVGTLGNTIYF
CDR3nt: TGTGCCTGGAGCGTTGGGACACTCGGAAACACCATATATTTT

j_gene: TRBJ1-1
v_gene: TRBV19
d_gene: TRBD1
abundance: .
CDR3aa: CASSDRDRANTEAFF
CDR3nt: TGTGCCAGTAGTGACCGGGACAGGGCCAACACTGAAGCTTTCTTT

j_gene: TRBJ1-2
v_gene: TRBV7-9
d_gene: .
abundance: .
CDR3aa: CASSLGSQTGGYTF
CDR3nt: TGTGCCAGCAGCTTAGGGTCACAGACAGGTGGCTACACCTTC

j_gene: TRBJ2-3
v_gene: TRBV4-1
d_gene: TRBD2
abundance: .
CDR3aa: CASSQSGGPYTDTQYF
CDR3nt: TGCGCCAGCAGCCAGAGCGGGGGGCCGTACACAGATACGCAGTATTTT

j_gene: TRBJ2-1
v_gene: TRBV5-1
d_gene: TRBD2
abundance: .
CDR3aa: CASSHLSGVGNEQFF
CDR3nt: TGCGCCAGCAGCCACTTGAGCGGGGTCGGAAATGAGCAGTTCTTC

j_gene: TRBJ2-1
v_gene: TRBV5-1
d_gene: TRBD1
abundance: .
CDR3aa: CASSSPRTGGRNEQFF
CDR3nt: TGCGCCAGCAGCTCCCCCCGGACAGGGGGCCGCAATGAGCAGTTCTTC

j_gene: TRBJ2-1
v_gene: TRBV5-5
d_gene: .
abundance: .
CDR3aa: CASSATSGNEQFF
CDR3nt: TGTGCCAGCAGCGCAACGTCGGGCAATGAGCAGTTCTTC

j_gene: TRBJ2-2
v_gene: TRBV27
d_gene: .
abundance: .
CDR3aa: CASSRTAGTYSTGELFF
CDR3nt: TGTGCCAGCAGCCGTACGGCCGGGACTTATTCCACCGGGGAGCTGTTTTTT

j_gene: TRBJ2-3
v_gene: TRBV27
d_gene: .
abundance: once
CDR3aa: CASVWRGARDTQYF
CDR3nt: TGTGCCAGCGTTTGGCGGGGAGCCCGGGATACGCAGTATTTT

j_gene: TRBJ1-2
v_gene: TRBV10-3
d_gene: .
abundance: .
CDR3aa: CAISEGGGYTF
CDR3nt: TGTGCCATCAGTGAGGGAGGTGGCTACACCTTC

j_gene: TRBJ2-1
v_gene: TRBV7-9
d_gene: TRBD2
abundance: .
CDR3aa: CASSSLRGKYNEQFF
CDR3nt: TGTGCCAGCAGCTCTCTGCGGGGGAAGTACAATGAGCAGTTCTTC

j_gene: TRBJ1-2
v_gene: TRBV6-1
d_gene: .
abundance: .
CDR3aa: CASVRTADFYGYTF
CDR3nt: TGTGCCAGCGTCAGGACAGCAGACTTCTATGGCTACACCTTC

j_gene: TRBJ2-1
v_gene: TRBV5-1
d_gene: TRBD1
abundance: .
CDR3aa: CASSAGTDYNEQFF
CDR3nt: TGCGCCAGCAGCGCAGGGACAGACTACAATGAGCAGTTCTTC

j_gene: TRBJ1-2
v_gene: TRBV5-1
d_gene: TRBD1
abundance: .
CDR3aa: CASSLAGTGGRGYTF
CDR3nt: TGCGCCAGCAGCTTGGCCGGGACAGGGGGCCGTGGCTACACCTTC

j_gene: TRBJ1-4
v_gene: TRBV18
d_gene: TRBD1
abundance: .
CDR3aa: CASSPLSGQGALELFF
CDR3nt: TGTGCCAGCTCACCACTGTCGGGACAGGGGGCGTTGGAACTGTTTTTT

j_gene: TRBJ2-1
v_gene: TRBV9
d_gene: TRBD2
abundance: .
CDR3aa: CASSALTGTSGRYYNEQFF
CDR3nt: TGTGCCAGCAGCGCCCTCACCGGGACTAGCGGGAGATACTACAATGAGCAGTTCTTC

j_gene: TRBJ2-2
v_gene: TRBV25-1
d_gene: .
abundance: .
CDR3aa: CASSARLPGELFF
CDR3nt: TGTGCCAGCAGTGCGAGACTCCCCGGGGAGCTGTTTTTT

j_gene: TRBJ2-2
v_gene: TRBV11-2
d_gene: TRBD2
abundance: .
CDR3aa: CASSSVLAGAAQNTGELFF
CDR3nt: TGTGCCAGCAGTTCTGTGTTAGCGGGAGCCGCCCAGAACACCGGGGAGCTGTTTTTT

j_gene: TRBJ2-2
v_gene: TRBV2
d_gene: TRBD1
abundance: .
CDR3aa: CASTPGQGGTGELFF
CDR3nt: TGTGCCAGCACCCCCGGACAGGGAGGTACCGGGGAGCTGTTTTTT

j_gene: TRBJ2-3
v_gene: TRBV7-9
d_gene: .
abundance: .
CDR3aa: CASSKDQRGDTQYF
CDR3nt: TGTGCCAGCAGCAAAGACCAACGGGGGGATACGCAGTATTTT

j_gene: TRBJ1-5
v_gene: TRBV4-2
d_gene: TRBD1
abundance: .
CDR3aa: CASRKSGGDGNQPQHF
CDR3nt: TGTGCCAGCAGGAAATCAGGGGGCGATGGCAATCAGCCCCAGCATTTT

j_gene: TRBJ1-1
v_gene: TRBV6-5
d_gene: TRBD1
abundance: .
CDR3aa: CASSRQGMNTEAFF
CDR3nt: TGTGCCAGCAGCCGACAGGGTATGAACACTGAAGCTTTCTTT

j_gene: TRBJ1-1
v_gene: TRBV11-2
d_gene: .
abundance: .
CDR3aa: CASSLGTVTEAFF
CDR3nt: TGTGCCAGCAGCTTAGGAACAGTCACTGAAGCTTTCTTT

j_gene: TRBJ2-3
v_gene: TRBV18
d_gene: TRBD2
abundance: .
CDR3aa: CASSPGTSGGTTDTQYF
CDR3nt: TGTGCCAGCTCGCCCGGGACTAGCGGGGGAACTACAGATACGCAGTATTTT

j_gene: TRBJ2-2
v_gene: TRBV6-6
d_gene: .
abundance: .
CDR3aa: CASKVGGNTGELFF
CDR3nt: TGTGCCAGCAAAGTGGGAGGGAACACCGGGGAGCTGTTTTTT

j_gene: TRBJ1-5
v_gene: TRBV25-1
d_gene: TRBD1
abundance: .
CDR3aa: CASRGQGLNQPQHF
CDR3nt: TGTGCCAGCAGAGGACAGGGACTCAATCAGCCCCAGCATTTT

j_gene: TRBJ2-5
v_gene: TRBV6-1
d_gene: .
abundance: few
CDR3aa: CASSAFPGSLTQAQYF
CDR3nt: TGTGCCAGCAGTGCTTTCCCGGGCTCGTTAACACAGGCCCAGTACTTC

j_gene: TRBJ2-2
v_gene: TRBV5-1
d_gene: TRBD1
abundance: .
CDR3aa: CASSLGDREDTGELFF
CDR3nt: TGCGCCAGCAGCTTGGGGGACAGGGAGGACACCGGGGAGCTGTTTTTT

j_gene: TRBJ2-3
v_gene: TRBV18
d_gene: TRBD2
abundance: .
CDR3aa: CASSPGLAGETSTDTQYF
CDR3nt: TGTGCCAGCTCTCCGGGACTAGCGGGGGAAACTAGCACAGATACGCAGTATTTT

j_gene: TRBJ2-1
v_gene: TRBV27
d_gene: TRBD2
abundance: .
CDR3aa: CASSSLAGAYNEQFF
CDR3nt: TGTGCCAGCAGTTCTCTAGCGGGAGCCTACAATGAGCAGTTCTTC

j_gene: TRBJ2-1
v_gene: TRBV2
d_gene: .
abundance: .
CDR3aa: CASSDLGDNEQFF
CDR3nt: TGTGCCAGCAGTGATTTGGGCGACAATGAGCAGTTCTTC

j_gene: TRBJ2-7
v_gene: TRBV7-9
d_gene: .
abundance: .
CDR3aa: CASGGGLEQYF
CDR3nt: TGTGCCAGCGGGGGGGGGCTCGAGCAGTACTTC

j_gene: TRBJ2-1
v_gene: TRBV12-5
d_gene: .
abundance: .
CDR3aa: CASGLVQVPHSYNEQFF
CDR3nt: TGTGCTAGTGGTTTGGTACAAGTCCCCCACTCCTACAATGAGCAGTTCTTC

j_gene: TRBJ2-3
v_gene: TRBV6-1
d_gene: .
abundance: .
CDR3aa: CASMRTFSTDTQYF
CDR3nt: TGTGCCAGCATGAGGACTTTTAGCACAGATACGCAGTATTTT

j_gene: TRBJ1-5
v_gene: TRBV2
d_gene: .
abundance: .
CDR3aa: CASSQLDSANQPQHF
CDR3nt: TGTGCCAGCAGCCAACTTGACAGTGCCAATCAGCCCCAGCATTTT

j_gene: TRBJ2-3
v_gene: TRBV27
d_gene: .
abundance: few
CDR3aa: CASRTAIDTQYF
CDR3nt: TGTGCCAGCCGGACAGCGATTGATACGCAGTATTTT

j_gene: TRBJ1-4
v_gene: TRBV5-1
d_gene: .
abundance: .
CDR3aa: CASSLEQAEKLFF
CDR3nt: TGCGCCAGCAGCTTGGAGCAGGCCGAAAAACTGTTTTTT